Shown below are 25 T cell receptor beta chains from a single sample sequenced in a study of OX40 agonist ivuxolimab in advanced cancers. Measured with immunoSEQ multiplex PCR; TCRdb has only the in-frame clones, and not every one. This sample carries over 20,000 clones, 84% of them seen once, and the ten largest clones take roughly 13%. The input for sequencing was CD4+ or CD8+ T cells sorted from blood, taken in a trial of the OX40 agonist ivuxolimab. These receptors were collected from an adult with an advanced solid tumor such as melanoma, head and neck, liver or kidney cancer.

This chain links TRBV27 with TRBJ1-2; 8 bases line up with TRBD1. Germline CDR1 MNHEY, CDR2 SMNVEV (reference sequence). CDR3 size: 13 residues. Trimming took 6 bases from V and 6 from J; bases not matched to a gene: 6. CDR3 sequence reads: CASRQRTGNGYTF. CDR3 sequence (DNA): TGTGCCAGCAGACAGCGGACAGGGAATGGCTACACCTTC.

CDR3: CASSYSQGAVNTEAFF. The CDR3 bases are TGTGCCAGCAGTTACTCTCAGGGGGCGGTGAACACTGAAGCTTTCTTT. The V call is TRBV6-5, the J call TRBJ1-1, with 8 bases matching TRBD1. From germline, CDR1 is MNHEY and CDR2 SVGAGI. V shed 0 bases, J shed 0 bases, and the junction held 3 bases outside the gene matches. This CDR3 is built from 16 residues.

V usage is TRBV7-9 and J usage is TRBJ1-1, with 9 bases lining up with TRBD1. Per germline, CDR1 SEHNR and CDR2 FQNEAQ (reference sequence). This CDR3 is 15 amino acids long. Trimming cost V 1 base and J 10 bases; bases outside gene matches: 10. CDR3 in amino acids: CASSLEGGTGRRAFF. CDR3 in DNA: TGTGCCAGCAGCTTAGAGGGGGGGACAGGGCGGAGAGCTTTCTTT.

V usage is TRBV28 and J usage is TRBJ1-5; 7 positions agree with TRBD1. V shed 7 bases, J shed 7 bases, and the junction held 7 bases outside the gene matches. Germline CDR1 is MDHEN and CDR2 is SYDVKM. This CDR3 has 13 residues. The CDR3 region is CASTGQGEQPQHF. The CDR3, as DNA: TGTGCCAGCACCGGGCAGGGGGAGCAGCCCCAGCATTTT.

The rearrangement links TRBV7-9 to TRBJ1-1, with D unclear. V dropped 5 bases and J dropped 5 bases, with 12 bases sitting between them. The CDR3 length is 13 residues. Per the germline V gene, CDR1 is SEHNR and CDR2 is FQNEAQ (reference sequence). CDR3 bases: TGTGCCAGCAGCGCTACCCTAGGTACTGAAGCTTTCTTT. This gives the protein CASSATLGTEAFF.

The chain uses TRBV15 and TRBJ1-4; 7 bases are a match to TRBD1. Germline V gives CDR1 LNHNV, CDR2 YYDKDF (reference sequence). CDR3 length: 15 amino acids. The V segment lost 5 bases and the J segment 4 bases; nucleotides outside the gene matches: 7. The CDR3 is CATSPTGNDNEKLFF. The DNA of the CDR3 is TGTGCCACCAGCCCGACAGGGAATGATAATGAAAAACTGTTTTTT.

By share, this clone counts as medium-sized. An end of the junction differs from the germline gene, which may be a read error. The chain recombines TRBV4-1 with TRBJ2-7; 7 positions agree with TRBD2. Germline CDR1 and CDR2: MGHRA and YSYEKL. This CDR3 region has 16 residues. This chain's CDR3 is CASSQIERLGGGALDF. CDR3 sequence (DNA): TGCGCCAGCAGCCAAATAGAGAGACTGGGCGGGGGAGCATTGGACTTC.

This rearrangement joins TRBV29-1 to TRBJ1-2, with a possible D match to TRBD1 (6 bases). The length of the CDR3 is 14 residues. V lost 8 bases and J lost 6, with 22 bases in between. The germline gives CDR1 SQVTM, CDR2 ANQGSEA. CDR3 residues: CSSSPGAPADGYTF. CDR3 in DNA: TGCAGCTCCTCGCCAGGGGCGCCGGCTGATGGCTACACCTTC.

V gene TRBV5-4 combines with J gene TRBJ1-2, with TRBD1 as a possible D gene (6 bases). This CDR3 is built from 14 residues. V lost 1 base to trimming and J lost 7 bases, with 14 bases between them. Germline V CDR1 and CDR2: SGHNT, YYREEE (reference sequence). CDR3 amino acids: CASSLWGGGRGYTF. The CDR3 nucleotides read TGTGCCAGCAGCTTGTGGGGCGGGGGGCGTGGCTACACCTTC.

This clone was seen only once. The chain uses TRBV6-5 and TRBJ2-1, with D perhaps matching TRBD1 (6 bases). The CDR3 totals 15 residues. CDR1 is MNHEY and CDR2 is SVGAGI in the germline V gene. V lost 9 bases and J 7 bases, leaving 22 bases between the germline ends. DNA for the CDR3: TGTGCCAGTATACAGGGCGCCGGGACGACTAATGAGCAGTTCTTC. Translation: CASIQGAGTTNEQFF.

The chain uses TRBV7-2 and TRBJ2-5, with D possibly being TRBD1 or TRBD2 (5 bases each). Germline V gives CDR1 SGHTA, CDR2 FQGNSA. CDR3 size: 15 residues. Trimming stripped 0 bases from V and 2 bases from J, with 10 bases between. CDR3 DNA: TGTGCCAGCAGCTTAGCGGGGACCCGTCAAGAGACCCAGTACTTC. Translated: CASSLAGTRQETQYF.

The chain combines TRBV7-9 with TRBJ1-1, with D hard to call. The germline V and J ends were trimmed by 5 bases and 0 bases, with 7 bases remaining between them. This CDR3 has 13 amino acids. Looked up from germline, CDR1 is SEHNR and CDR2 is FQNEAQ (reference sequence). CDR3 bases: TGTGCCAGCAGCCCCGGGATGAACACTGAAGCTTTCTTT. The encoded protein is CASSPGMNTEAFF.

Only a few counts were recorded for this clone. Distinct nucleotide sequences in the sample also encode this CDR3. V is TRBV27 and J is TRBJ2-7; 7 bases match TRBD1. The CDR3 length is 13 residues. The J segment lost 2 bases and the V segment lost 6 bases, leaving 4 bases of the junction unmatched. Germline V gene data show CDR1 as MNHEY and CDR2 as SMNVEV (reference sequence). The CDR3: CASSLQGPYEQYF. As DNA, the CDR3 is TGTGCCAGCAGCTTACAGGGGCCCTACGAGCAGTACTTC.

The table lists this clone with a few counts. The chain uses TRBV6-1 and TRBJ1-1, with D uncertain. This CDR3 spans 15 amino acids. Germline-derived CDR1 and CDR2 are MNHNS and SASEGT. Trimming took 7 bases from V and 3 from J, leaving 18 bases between them. The CDR3 here is CASTVPLAWDTEAFF. CDR3 in DNA: TGTGCCAGCACTGTCCCCCTAGCTTGGGACACTGAAGCTTTCTTT.

V gene TRBV2 combines with J gene TRBJ1-1; D is uncertain. V was cut by 1 base and J by 8 bases, with 14 bases left in between. The germline gives CDR1 SNHLY, CDR2 FYNNEI. The CDR3 runs 14 residues. In nucleotides, the CDR3 is TGTGCCAGCAGTGAAGTTACGTCCCCAAGAGAAGCTTTCTTT. This translates into CASSEVTSPREAFF.

The chain employs TRBV27 and TRBJ1-1, with no clear D. V was pared by 1 base and J by 3 bases, with 6 bases between. The germline V gene encodes CDR1 MNHEY and CDR2 SMNVEV (reference sequence). The CDR3 totals 13 residues. CDR3 nucleotides: TGTGCCAGCAGTTTATACGGCGACACTGAAGCTTTCTTT. This gives the protein CASSLYGDTEAFF.

The chain is built from TRBV10-3 and TRBJ1-1, with D hard to call. The CDR3 is 14 residues long. The V gene's germline CDR1 is ENHRY and CDR2 SYGVKD. The ends were cut back, 1 base at V and 2 bases at J, with 8 bases in the middle. CDR3 coding DNA: TGTGCCATCAGTGAGTGGACGGGTAACACTGAAGCTTTCTTT. It yields the protein CAISEWTGNTEAFF.

This rearrangement joins TRBV15 to TRBJ1-1; perhaps TRBD1 as D (6 bases). This CDR3 has 15 residues. Germline V gene sequence: CDR1 LNHNV, CDR2 YYDKDF (reference sequence). V lost 5 bases to trimming and J lost 2 bases, with 15 bases between them. The CDR3 sequence: CATSGRTDINTEAFF. For the CDR3, the DNA is TGTGCCACCAGCGGACGGACAGATATAAACACTGAAGCTTTCTTT.

The chain uses TRBV5-1 and TRBJ2-4; D possibly corresponds to TRBD2 (6 bases). Germline CDR1 SGHRS, CDR2 YFSETQ. This CDR3 has 14 residues. The V end was cut by 1 base, the J end by 1 base, with 6 bases between. The CDR3 spells CASSLRGAKNIQYF. DNA for the CDR3: TGCGCCAGCAGCTTGCGGGGGGCCAAAAACATTCAGTACTTC.

This sequence joins TRBV10-3 and TRBJ1-1; D gene ambiguous. With 2 bases removed from V and 6 bases from J, the gap between germline ends came to 4 bases. The CDR3 sequence is 11 residues long. In germline, CDR1 is ENHRY, CDR2 SYGVKD. The CDR3 bases are TGTGCCATCAGTGAGGGGGCTGAAGCTTTCTTT. As protein: CAISEGAEAFF.

V and J are TRBV6-1 and TRBJ1-2; D ambiguous. CDR1 is MNHNS, CDR2 SASEGT, per germline. V lost 8 bases and J 8 bases, leaving 15 bases between the germline ends. This CDR3 is built from 12 residues. The CDR3 DNA is TGTGCCAGCTCGGGGAGGCCGCGGGGCTACACCTTC. Translation: CASSGRPRGYTF.

This chain joins TRBV19 and TRBJ1-3; D possibly corresponds to TRBD1 (5 bases). The V gene lost 6 bases and the J gene lost 8 bases, with 20 bases spanning the gap. CDR1 LNHDA and CDR2 SQIVND come from the germline V gene (reference sequence). The CDR3 loop spans 15 amino acids. CDR3 bases: TGTGCCAGTAGCCTTGGAATCGCCCTAGGGGACACCATATATTTT. It is translated as CASSLGIALGDTIYF.

A few counts support this clone. The chain's CDR3 is CASSQDHGLGNSPLHF. The CDR3 DNA sequence: TGCGCCAGCAGCCAAGATCATGGGCTAGGTAATTCACCCCTCCACTTT. The V and J genes are TRBV4-3 and TRBJ1-6; the D is unclear. Per the germline V gene, CDR1 is LGHNA and CDR2 is YSLEER. The CDR3 runs 16 residues. Trimming stripped 0 bases from V and 6 bases from J, with 12 bases between.

The CDR3 nucleotides read TGTGCCAGCAGCTTAGCCACACAGGGGACGTCGAGAAACACCATATATTTT. It translates to CASSLATQGTSRNTIYF. This rearrangement joins TRBV7-9 to TRBJ1-3; 7 bases line up with TRBD1. V trimming: 0 bases; J trimming: 5 bases; junction bases outside the gene matches: 10. Germline-derived CDR1 and CDR2 are SEHNR and FQNEAQ (reference sequence). This CDR3 spans 17 amino acids. The whole variable domain, remainder taken from reference TRBV7-9 and TRBJ1-3, is DTGVSQNPRHKITKRGQNVTFRCDPISEHNRLYWYRQTLGQGPEFLTYFQNEAQLEKSRLLSDRFSAERPKGSFSTLEIQRTEQGDSAMYLCASSLATQGTSRNTIYFGEGSWLTVV.

The chain combines TRBV9 with TRBJ2-7; a weak D match, TRBD1 (6 bases). Looked up from germline, CDR1 is SGDLS and CDR2 is YYNGEE. The CDR3 is 14 amino acids. Trimming stripped 0 bases from V and 5 bases from J, with 12 bases between. CDR3 region: CASSVGDIRNEQYF. CDR3 in DNA: TGTGCCAGCAGCGTAGGGGACATTCGAAACGAGCAGTACTTC.